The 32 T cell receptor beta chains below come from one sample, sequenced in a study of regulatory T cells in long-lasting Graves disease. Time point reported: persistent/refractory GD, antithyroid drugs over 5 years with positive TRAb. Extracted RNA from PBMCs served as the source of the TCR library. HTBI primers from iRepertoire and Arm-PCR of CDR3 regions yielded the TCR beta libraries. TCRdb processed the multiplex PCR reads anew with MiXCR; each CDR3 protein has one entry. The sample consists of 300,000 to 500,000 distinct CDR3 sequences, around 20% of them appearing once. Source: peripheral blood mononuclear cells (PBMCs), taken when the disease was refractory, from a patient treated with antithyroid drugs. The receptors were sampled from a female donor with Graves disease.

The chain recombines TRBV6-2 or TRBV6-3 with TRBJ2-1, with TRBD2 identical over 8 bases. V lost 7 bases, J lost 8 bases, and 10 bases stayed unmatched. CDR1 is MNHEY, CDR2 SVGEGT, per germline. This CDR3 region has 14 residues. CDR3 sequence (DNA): TGTGCCAGCACGAAAGCGGGAGTAGTCTATGAGCAGTTCTTC. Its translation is CASTKAGVVYEQFF.

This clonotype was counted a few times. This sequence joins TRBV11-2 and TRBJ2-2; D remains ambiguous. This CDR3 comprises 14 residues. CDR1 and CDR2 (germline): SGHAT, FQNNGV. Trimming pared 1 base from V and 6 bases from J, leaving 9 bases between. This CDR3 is CASSLVGDAGELFF. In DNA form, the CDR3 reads TGTGCCAGCAGCTTAGTCGGAGATGCCGGGGAGCTGTTTTTT.

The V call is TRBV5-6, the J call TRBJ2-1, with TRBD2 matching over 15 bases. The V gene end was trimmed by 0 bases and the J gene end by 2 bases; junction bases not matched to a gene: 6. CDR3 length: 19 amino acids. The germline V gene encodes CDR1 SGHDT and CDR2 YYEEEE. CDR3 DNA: TGTGCCAGCAGCTTGGACGGGACTAGCGGGAGGTTGGCCTACAATGAGCAGTTCTTC. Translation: CASSLDGTSGRLAYNEQFF.

The DNA of the CDR3 is TGCAGTGGGGAGGGACTAGCGGGAGGGAGGACAGATACGCAGTATTTT. It translates to CSGEGLAGGRTDTQYF. The V gene is TRBV20-1, the J gene TRBJ2-3; TRBD2 matches at 16 bases. Trimming removed 7 bases from V and 3 bases from J; junction bases left unmatched: 7. Germline assignment: CDR1 DFQATT and CDR2 SNEGSKA (reference sequence). There are 16 residues in the CDR3.

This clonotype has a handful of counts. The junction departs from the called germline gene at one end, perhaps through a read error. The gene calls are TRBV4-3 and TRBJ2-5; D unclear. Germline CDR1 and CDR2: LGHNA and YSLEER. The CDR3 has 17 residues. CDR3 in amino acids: CASSQVWPVAVQATQYF. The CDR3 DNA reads TGCGCCAGCAGCCAAGTTTGGCCAGTGGCCGTCCAAGCGACCCAGTACTTC.

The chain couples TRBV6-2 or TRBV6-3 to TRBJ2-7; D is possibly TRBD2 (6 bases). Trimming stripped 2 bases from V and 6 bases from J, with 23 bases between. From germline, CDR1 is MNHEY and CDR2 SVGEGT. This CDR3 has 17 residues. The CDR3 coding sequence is TGTGCCAGCAGTTACCGGCCAACCCTACTAGCCTCCAGCGAGCAGTACTTC. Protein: CASSYRPTLLASSEQYF.

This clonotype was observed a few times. Here the CDR3 reads CASSQDLAYQETQYF. CDR3 sequence (DNA): TGTGCCAGCAGCCAAGATCTAGCCTACCAAGAGACCCAGTACTTC. V and J are TRBV14 and TRBJ2-5, with D possibly matching TRBD2 (5 bases). The germline CDR1 and CDR2 sequences are SGHDN and FVKESK. CDR3 size: 15 residues. V lost 0 bases and J 0 bases, leaving 8 bases between the germline ends.

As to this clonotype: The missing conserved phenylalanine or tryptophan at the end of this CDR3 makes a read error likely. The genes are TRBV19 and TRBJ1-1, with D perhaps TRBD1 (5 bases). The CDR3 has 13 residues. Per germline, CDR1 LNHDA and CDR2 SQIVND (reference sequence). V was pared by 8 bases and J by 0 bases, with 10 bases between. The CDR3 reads CASSLGVNTEAFS. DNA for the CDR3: TGTGCCAGTTCCCTGGGGGTGAACACTGAAGCTTTCTCT.

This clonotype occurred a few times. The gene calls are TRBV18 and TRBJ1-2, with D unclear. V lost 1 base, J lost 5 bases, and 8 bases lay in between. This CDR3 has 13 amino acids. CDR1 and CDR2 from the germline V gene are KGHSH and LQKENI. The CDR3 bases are TGTGCCAGCTCACCACTATCGGAGTATGGCTACACCTTC. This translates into CASSPLSEYGYTF.

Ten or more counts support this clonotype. The CDR3 spells CASSLGIRRETQYF. The CDR3 nucleotides are TGTGCCAGCAGCTTGGGGATCAGAAGAGAGACCCAGTACTTC. V gene TRBV5-6 combines with J gene TRBJ2-5; D uncertain. Germline assignment: CDR1 SGHDT and CDR2 YYEEEE. V was pared by 0 bases and J by 4 bases, with 10 bases between. This CDR3 contains 14 residues.

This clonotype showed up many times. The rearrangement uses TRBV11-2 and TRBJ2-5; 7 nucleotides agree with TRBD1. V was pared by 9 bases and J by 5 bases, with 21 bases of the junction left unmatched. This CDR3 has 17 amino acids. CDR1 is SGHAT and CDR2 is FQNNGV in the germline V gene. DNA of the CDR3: TGTGCCAGTGGAAGGGGGCGAAAAGGGATCCCTTCGGAGACCCAGTACTTC. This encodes CASGRGRKGIPSETQYF.

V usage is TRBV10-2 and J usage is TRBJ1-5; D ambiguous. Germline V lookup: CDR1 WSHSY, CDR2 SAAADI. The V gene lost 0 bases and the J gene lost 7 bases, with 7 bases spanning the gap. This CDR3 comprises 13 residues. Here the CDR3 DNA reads TGCGCCAGCAGTGAGTCGGGGTACCAGCCCCAGCATTTT. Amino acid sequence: CASSESGYQPQHF.

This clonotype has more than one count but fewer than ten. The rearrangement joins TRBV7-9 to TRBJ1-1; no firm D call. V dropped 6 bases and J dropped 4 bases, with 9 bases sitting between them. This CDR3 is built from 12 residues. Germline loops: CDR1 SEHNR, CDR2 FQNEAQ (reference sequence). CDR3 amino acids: CASSKTSTEAFF. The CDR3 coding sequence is TGTGCCAGCAGTAAGACATCCACTGAAGCTTTCTTT.

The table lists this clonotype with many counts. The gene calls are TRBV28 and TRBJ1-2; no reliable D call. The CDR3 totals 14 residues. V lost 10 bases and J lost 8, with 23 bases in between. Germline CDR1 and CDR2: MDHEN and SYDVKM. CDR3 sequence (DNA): TGTGCCACCGAGTTCAGATCGGAGGGCGTCGGCTACACCTTC. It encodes CATEFRSEGVGYTF.

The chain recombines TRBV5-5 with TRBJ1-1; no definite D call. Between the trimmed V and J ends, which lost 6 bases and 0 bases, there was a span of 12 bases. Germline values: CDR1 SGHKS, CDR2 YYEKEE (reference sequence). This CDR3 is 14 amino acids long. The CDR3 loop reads CASTLDGMNTEAFF. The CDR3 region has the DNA TGTGCCAGCACCCTGGACGGCATGAACACTGAAGCTTTCTTT. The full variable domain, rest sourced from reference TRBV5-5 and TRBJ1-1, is DAGVTQSPTHLIKTRGQQVTLRCSPISGHKSVSWYQQVLGQGPQFIFQYYEKEERGRGNFPDRFSARQFPNYSSELNVNALLLGDSALYLCASTLDGMNTEAFFGQGTRLTVV.

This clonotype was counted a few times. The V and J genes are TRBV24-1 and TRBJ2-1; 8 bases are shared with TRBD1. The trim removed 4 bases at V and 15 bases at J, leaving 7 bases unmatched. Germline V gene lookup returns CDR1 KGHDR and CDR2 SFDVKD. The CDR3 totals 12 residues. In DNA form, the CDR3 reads TGTGCCACCAGTGACCCGGGACAGGCCTTGTTCTTC. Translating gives CATSDPGQALFF.

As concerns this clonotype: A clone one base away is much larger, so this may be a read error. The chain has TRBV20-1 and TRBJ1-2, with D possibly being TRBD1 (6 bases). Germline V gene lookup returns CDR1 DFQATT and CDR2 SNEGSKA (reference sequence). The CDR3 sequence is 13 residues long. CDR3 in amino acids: CSARVPGQPTNPF. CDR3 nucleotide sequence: TGCAGTGCTAGAGTCCCCGGACAGCCGACTAACCCCTTC.

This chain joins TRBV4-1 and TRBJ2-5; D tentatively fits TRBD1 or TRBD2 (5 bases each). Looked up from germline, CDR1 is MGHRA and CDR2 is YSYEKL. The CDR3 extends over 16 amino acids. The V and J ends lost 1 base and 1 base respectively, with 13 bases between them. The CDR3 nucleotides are TGCGCCAGCAGCCAAGCTGCTCCGAGGGGCCAAGAGACCCAGTACTTC. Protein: CASSQAAPRGQETQYF.

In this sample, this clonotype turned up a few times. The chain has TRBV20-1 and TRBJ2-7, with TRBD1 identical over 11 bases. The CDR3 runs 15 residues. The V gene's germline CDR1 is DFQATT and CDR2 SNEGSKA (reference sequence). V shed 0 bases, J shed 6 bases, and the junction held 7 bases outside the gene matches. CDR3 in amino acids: CSARDGGQGGSEQYF. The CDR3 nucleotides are TGCAGTGCTAGAGATGGGGGACAGGGGGGAAGCGAGCAGTACTTC.

CDR3 bases: TGTGCCTGGAGTTGGGTGACAGCTTCAAACTATGGCTACACCTTC. Its protein is CAWSWVTASNYGYTF. This rearrangement joins TRBV30 to TRBJ1-2; D is possibly TRBD1 (5 bases). The CDR3 is made up of 15 amino acids. Trimming cost V 2 bases and J 2 bases, with 15 bases left between them. Germline CDR1 reads GTSNPN; CDR2 reads SVGIG (reference sequence).

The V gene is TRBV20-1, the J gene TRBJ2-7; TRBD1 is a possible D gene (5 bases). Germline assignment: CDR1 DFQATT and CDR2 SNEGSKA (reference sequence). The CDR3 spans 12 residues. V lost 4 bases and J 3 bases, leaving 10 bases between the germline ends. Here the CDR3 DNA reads TGCAGTGCTAACACAGGAAGCTACGAGCAGTACTTC. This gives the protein CSANTGSYEQYF.

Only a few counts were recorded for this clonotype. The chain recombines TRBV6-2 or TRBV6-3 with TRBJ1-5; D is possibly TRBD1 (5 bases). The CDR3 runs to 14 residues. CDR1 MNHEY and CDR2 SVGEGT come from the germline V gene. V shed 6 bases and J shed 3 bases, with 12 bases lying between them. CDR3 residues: CASSPIGANQPQHF. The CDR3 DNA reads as TGTGCCAGCAGCCCGATCGGGGCCAATCAGCCCCAGCATTTT.

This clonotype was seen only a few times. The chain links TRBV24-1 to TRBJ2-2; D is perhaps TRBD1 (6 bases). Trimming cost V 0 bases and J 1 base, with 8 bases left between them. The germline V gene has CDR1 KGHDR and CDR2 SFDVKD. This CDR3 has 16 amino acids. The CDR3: CATSDLWGQNTGELFF. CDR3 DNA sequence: TGTGCCACCAGTGATTTGTGGGGACAGAACACCGGGGAGCTGTTTTTT.

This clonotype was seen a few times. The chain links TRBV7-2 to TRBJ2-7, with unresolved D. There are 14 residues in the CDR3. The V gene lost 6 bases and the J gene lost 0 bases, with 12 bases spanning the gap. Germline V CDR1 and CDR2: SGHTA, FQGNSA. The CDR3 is CASRSWGSSYEQYF. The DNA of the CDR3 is TGTGCCAGCAGGTCCTGGGGAAGCTCCTACGAGCAGTACTTC. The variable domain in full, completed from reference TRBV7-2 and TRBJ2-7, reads GAGVSQSPSNKVTEKGKDVELRCDPISGHTALYWYRQSLGQGLEFLIYFQGNSAPDKSGLPSDRFSAERTGGSVSTLTIQRTQQEDSAVYLCASRSWGSSYEQYFGPGTRLTVT.

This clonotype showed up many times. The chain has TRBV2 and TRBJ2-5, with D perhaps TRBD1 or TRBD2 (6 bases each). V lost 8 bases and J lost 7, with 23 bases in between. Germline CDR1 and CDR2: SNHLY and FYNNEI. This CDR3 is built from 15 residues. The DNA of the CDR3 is TGTGCCAGCTCCCCAAGGACAGCCGGAGGGGGGACCCAGTACTTC. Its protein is CASSPRTAGGGTQYF.

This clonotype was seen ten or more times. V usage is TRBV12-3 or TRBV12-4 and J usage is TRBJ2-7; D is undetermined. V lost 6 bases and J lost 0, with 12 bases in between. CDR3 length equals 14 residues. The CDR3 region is CASRQHEDSYEQYF. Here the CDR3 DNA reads TGTGCCAGCAGACAACACGAGGACTCCTACGAGCAGTACTTC.

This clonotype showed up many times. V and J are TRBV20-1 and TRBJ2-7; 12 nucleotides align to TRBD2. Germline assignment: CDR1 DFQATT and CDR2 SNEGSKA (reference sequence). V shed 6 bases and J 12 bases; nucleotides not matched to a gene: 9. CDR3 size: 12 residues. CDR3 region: CSAPTSGSAGYF. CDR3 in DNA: TGCAGTGCCCCGACTAGCGGGAGCGCTGGGTACTTC.

CDR3 loop: CASSSTGTGVNEQFF. Written as DNA, the CDR3 is TGTGCCAGCAGCTCGACCGGGACAGGGGTGAATGAGCAGTTCTTC. The J gene is TRBJ2-1, the V gene TRBV7-3; TRBD1 matches 10 bases. The CDR3 runs 15 residues. V trimming: 4 bases; J trimming: 7 bases; junction bases outside the gene matches: 7. From germline, CDR1 is SGHTA and CDR2 FQGTGA. The full variable domain, with the rest looked up from reference TRBV7-3 and TRBJ2-1, is GAGVSQTPSNKVTEKGKYVELRCDPISGHTALYWYRQSLGQGPEFLIYFQGTGAADDSGLPNDRFFAVRPEGSVSTLKIQRTERGDSAVYLCASSSTGTGVNEQFFGPGTRLTVL.

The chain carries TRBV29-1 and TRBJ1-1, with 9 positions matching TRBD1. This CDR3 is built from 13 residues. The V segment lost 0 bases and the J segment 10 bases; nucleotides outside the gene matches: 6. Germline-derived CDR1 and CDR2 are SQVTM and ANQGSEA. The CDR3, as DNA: TGCAGCGTTGAAGATTGGGACAGGGCACTAGCTTTCTTT. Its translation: CSVEDWDRALAFF.

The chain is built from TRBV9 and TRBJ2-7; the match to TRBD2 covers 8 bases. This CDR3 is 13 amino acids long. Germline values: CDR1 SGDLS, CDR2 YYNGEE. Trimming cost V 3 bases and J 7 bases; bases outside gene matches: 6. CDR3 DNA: TGTGCCAGCAGCGCGGGAGGGCCTGGGGAGCAGTACTTC. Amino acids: CASSAGGPGEQYF.

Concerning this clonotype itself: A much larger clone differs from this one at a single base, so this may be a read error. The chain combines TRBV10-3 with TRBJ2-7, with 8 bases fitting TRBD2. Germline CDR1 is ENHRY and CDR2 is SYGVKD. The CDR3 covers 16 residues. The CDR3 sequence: CAIGEFETGGPYEQYF. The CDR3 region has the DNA TGTGCCATCGGTGAGTTTGAGACGGGGGGGCCCTACGAGCAGTACTTC.

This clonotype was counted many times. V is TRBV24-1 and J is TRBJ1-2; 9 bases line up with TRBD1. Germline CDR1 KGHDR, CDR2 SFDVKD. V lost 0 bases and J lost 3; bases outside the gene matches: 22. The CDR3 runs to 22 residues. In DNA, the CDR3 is TGTGCCACCAGTGATTTGAGTCGTTCCGCACGACCGCCCGACAGGGGGGACTATGGCTACACCTTC. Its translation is CATSDLSRSARPPDRGDYGYTF.